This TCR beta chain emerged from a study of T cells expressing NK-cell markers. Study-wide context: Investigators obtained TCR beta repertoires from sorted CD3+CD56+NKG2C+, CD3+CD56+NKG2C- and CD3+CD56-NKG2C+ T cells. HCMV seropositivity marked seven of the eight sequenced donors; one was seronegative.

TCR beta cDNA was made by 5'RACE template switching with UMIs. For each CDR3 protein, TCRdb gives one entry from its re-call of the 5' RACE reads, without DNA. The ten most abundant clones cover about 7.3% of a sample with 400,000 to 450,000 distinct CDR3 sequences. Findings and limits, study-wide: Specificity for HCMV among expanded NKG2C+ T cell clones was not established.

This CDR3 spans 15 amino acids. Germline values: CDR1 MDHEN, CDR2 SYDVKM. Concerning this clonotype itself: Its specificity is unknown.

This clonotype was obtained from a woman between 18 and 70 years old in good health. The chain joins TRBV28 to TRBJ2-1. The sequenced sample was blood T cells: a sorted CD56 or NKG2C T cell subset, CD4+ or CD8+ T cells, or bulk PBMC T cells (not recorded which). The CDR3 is CASSIPGRADNEQFF. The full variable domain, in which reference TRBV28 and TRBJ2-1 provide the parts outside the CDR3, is DVKVTQSSRYLVKRTGEKVFLECVQDMDHENMFWYRQDPGLGLRLIYFSYDVKMKEKGDIPEGYSVSREKKERFSLILESASTNQTSMYLCASSIPGRADNEQFFGPGTRLTVL.